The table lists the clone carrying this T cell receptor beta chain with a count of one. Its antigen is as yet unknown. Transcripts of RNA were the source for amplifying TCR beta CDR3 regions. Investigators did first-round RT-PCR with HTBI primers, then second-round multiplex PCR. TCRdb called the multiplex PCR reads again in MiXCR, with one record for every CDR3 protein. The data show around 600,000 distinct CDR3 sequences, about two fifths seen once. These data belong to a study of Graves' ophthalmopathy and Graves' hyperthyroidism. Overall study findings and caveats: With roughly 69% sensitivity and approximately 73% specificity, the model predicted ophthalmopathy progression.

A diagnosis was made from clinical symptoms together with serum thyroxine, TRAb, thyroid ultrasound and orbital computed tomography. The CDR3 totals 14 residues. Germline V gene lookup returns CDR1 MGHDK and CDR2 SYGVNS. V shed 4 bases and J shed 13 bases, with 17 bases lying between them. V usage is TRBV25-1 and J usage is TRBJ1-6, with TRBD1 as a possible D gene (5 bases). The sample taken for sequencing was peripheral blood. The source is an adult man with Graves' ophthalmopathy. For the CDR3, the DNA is TGTGCCAGCAGTGGCTCAGGGAGCAATCAGCCCCTCCACTTT. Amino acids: CASSGSGSNQPLHF.